Each of the 8 T cell receptor beta chains below was sequenced from the same sample in a study of CD8+ T cells in alopecia areata. Extracted from the samples, RNA was reverse transcribed into cDNA to serve as the sequencing template. TCRdb's table, derived via immunoSEQ multiplex PCR, lists solely in-frame clones and lacks some. The sample yields approximately 63,000 clones, roughly 61% seen once. The sample here was CD8+ T cells sorted from blood, taken at week 0. The source is a human donor with alopecia areata.

Within the sample, this clone is medium-sized (0.01 to 0.1%). The chain has TRBV19 and TRBJ1-2; a possible D gene is TRBD1 (5 bases). The ends were cut back, 4 bases at V and 3 bases at J, with 15 bases in the middle. The CDR3 length is 15 residues. Per germline, CDR1 LNHDA and CDR2 SQIVND (reference sequence). The CDR3 is CASSTGLTQYYGYTF. The CDR3 DNA reads TGTGCCAGTAGTACGGGACTGACGCAGTACTATGGCTACACCTTC.

This clone was recorded only once. The chain joins TRBV5-6 to TRBJ1-1; D remains unclear. This CDR3 has 16 amino acids. CDR1 is SGHDT and CDR2 is YYEEEE in the germline V gene. V dropped 0 bases and J dropped 4 bases, with 16 bases sitting between them. This CDR3 reads CASSLASAGFATEAFF. DNA for the CDR3: TGTGCCAGCAGCTTGGCATCGGCAGGCTTCGCCACTGAAGCTTTCTTT.

This chain joins TRBV4-1 and TRBJ2-1; 8 bases are shared with TRBD2. The CDR3 runs 16 residues. Germline CDR1 is MGHRA and CDR2 is YSYEKL. After removal of 6 bases from V and 0 bases from J, the junction contained 7 bases not matched to a gene. The CDR3 spells CASRRGAGVSYNEQFF. DNA for the CDR3: TGCGCCAGCAGGAGGGGAGCGGGAGTCTCCTACAATGAGCAGTTCTTC.

The rearrangement joins TRBV27 to TRBJ1-1, with 7 bases identical to TRBD1. The CDR3 sequence is 12 residues long. With 3 bases clipped from V and 6 bases from J, the junction kept 1 base outside the gene matches. Germline CDR1 MNHEY, CDR2 SMNVEV (reference sequence). CDR3 region: CASSFTGAEAFF. The CDR3 nucleotides are TGTGCCAGCAGTTTCACAGGGGCTGAAGCTTTCTTT.

The J gene is TRBJ2-7, the V gene TRBV2, with D unresolved. The CDR3 has 14 residues. Trimming shortened V by 4 bases and J by 2 bases, and 12 bases separated the two germline ends. Germline V gene sequence: CDR1 SNHLY, CDR2 FYNNEI. CDR3 amino acids: CASSVGGPAYEQYF. The CDR3 nucleotides read TGTGCCAGCAGTGTGGGCGGACCAGCCTACGAGCAGTACTTC.

This rearrangement joins TRBV14 to TRBJ2-5; no definite D call. The CDR3 totals 15 residues. With 0 bases removed from V and 2 bases from J, the gap between germline ends came to 10 bases. Per germline, CDR1 SGHDN and CDR2 FVKESK. CDR3 region: CASSQDPQIQETQYF. CDR3 nucleotide sequence: TGTGCCAGCAGCCAAGATCCACAGATACAAGAGACCCAGTACTTC.

This clone was recorded a few times. J is TRBJ2-7 and V is TRBV5-1, with 7 bases lining up with TRBD1. The CDR3 contains 15 residues. V lost 0 bases to trimming and J lost 4 bases; unmatched junction nucleotides: 7. Germline V gives CDR1 SGHRS, CDR2 YFSETQ. This chain's CDR3 is CASSLAQGLNYEQYF. CDR3 sequence (DNA): TGCGCCAGCAGCTTGGCACAGGGGCTGAATTACGAGCAGTACTTC.

The chain recombines TRBV30 with TRBJ2-7; TRBD2 matches at 9 bases. V shed 2 bases, J shed 4 bases, and the junction held 6 bases outside the gene matches. The CDR3 is 14 residues long. CDR1 is GTSNPN, CDR2 SVGIG, per germline (reference sequence). The CDR3 loop reads CAWSRTSVPYEQYF. DNA of the CDR3: TGTGCCTGGAGTAGGACTAGCGTGCCGTACGAGCAGTACTTC. The whole variable domain, remainder taken from reference TRBV30 and TRBJ2-7, is SQTIHQWPATLVQPVGSPLSLECTVEGTSNPNLYWYRQAAGRGLQLLFYSVGIGQISSEVPQNLSASRPQDRQFILSSKKLLLSDSGFYLCAWSRTSVPYEQYFGPGTRLTVT.